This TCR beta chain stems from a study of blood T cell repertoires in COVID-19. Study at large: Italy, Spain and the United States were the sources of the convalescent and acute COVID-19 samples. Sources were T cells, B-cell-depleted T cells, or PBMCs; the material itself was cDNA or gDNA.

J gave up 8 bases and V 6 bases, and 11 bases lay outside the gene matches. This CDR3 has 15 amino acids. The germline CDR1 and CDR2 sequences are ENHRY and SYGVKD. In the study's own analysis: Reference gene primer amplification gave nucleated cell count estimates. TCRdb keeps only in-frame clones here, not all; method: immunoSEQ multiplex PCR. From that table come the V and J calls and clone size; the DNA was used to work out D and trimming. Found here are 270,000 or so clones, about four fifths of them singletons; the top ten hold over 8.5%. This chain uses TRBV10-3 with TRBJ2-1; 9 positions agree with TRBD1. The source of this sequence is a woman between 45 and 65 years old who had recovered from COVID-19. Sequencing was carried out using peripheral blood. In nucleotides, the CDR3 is TGTGCCATCAGCACGACAGGGGGTGTATTGGATGAGCAGTTCTTC. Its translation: CAISTTGGVLDEQFF.